Listed below are T cell receptor beta chains from one sample, sequenced in a study of blood T cell repertoires in COVID-19. TCRdb's copy holds only in-frame clones and misses some; the assay was immunoSEQ multiplex PCR. The profile shows 150,000 to 200,000 clones, 65% to 85% of them singletons. The specimen was peripheral blood. These receptors came from a man aged 55 to 70 with active or convalescent COVID-19. Each CDR3 is given with its conserved first and last residue. The D gene is left open where the match is weak. A clone size is listed for some rows: how often the clone was seen (once, few, many), or a class if it is expanded.

TRBV5-4	NA	NA	13	TRBJ1-2	TGTGCCAGCAGCGAAACAGGGAACTATGGCTACACCTTC	CASSETGNYGYTF
TRBV30	many	TRBD1	16	TRBJ1-1	TGTGCCTGGAGTGTCCTAACTGGACAGGGGGCTGCTGAAGCTTTCTTT	CAWSVLTGQGAAEAFF
TRBV30	NA	NA	13	TRBJ1-6	TGTGCCTGGAGTCAAGTTGAGGATTCACCCCTCCACTTT	CAWSQVEDSPLHF
TRBV11-2	NA	NA	15	TRBJ1-6	TGTGCCAGCAACTCGGTGTGGAGATATAATTCACCCCTCCACTTT	CASNSVWRYNSPLHF
TRBV5-1	NA	TRBD1	15	TRBJ2-1	TGCGCCAGCAGCTTGGCCGGGACAGGGGACAATGAGCAGTTCTTC	CASSLAGTGDNEQFF
TRBV7-3	once	NA	15	TRBJ1-1	TGTGCCAGCAGAAAAGGGCGGGGTACGGACACTGAAGCTTTCTTT	CASRKGRGTDTEAFF
TRBV27	NA	TRBD1	14	TRBJ1-5	TGTGCCAGCAGTCCGGGACAGGGGTTTCAGCCCCAGCATTTT	CASSPGQGFQPQHF
TRBV11-2	NA	NA	14	TRBJ2-7	TGTGCCAGCAGCTTAGATGACAGCGTCTACGAGCAGTACTTC	CASSLDDSVYEQYF
TRBV28	NA	NA	15	TRBJ1-1	TGTGCCAGCAGTTTGTCTGGGGGGGCGCGCACTGAAGCTTTCTTT	CASSLSGGARTEAFF
TRBV27	NA	TRBD2	16	TRBJ2-3	TGTGCCAGCAGTTTACCTAGCGGGAGAGCTACAGATACGCAGTATTTT	CASSLPSGRATDTQYF
TRBV2	NA	TRBD2	14	TRBJ2-7	TGTGCCAGCAACTTAGCGGGAGATCGGTACGAGCAGTACTTC	CASNLAGDRYEQYF
TRBV25-1	NA	TRBD1	13	TRBJ2-1	TGTGCCAGCCGCCCACAGGGGAGCAATGAGCAGTTCTTC	CASRPQGSNEQFF
TRBV6-2/TRBV6-3	many	NA	16	TRBJ2-1	TGTGCCAGCAGTTATACCAGGGAACCCTTGGACAATGAGCAGTTCTTC	CASSYTREPLDNEQFF
TRBV27	NA	TRBD1	15	TRBJ2-2	TGTGCCAGCAGTCCAGGACAGGGAAACACCGGGGAGCTGTTTTTT	CASSPGQGNTGELFF
TRBV18	NA	TRBD1	15	TRBJ1-5	TGTGCCAGCTCACCTCTCCCAGGGGGCGATCAGCCCCAGCATTTT	CASSPLPGGDQPQHF
TRBV11-3	once	NA	12	TRBJ2-5	TGTGCCAGCAGCCAAGCCGAAGAGACCCAGTACTTC	CASSQAEETQYF
TRBV28	NA	TRBD2	15	TRBJ2-1	TGTGCCAGCAGTTCGCGACTAGCGGGTGTGAATGAGCAGTTCTTC	CASSSRLAGVNEQFF
TRBV5-6	few	TRBD1	15	TRBJ2-3	TGTGCCAGCAGCGAGGACAGGGGTGGGTCAGATACGCAGTATTTT	CASSEDRGGSDTQYF
TRBV4-3	NA	NA	16	TRBJ2-7	TGCGCCAGCAGCCAAGAAGACAGGTTGAGCTCCTACGAGCAGTACTTC	CASSQEDRLSSYEQYF
TRBV9	NA	TRBD2	13	TRBJ2-7	TGTGCCAGCAGCATGACTAGCGGCTACGAGCAGTACTTC	CASSMTSGYEQYF
TRBV9	NA	NA	14	TRBJ2-5	TGTGCCAGCAGCGTGGGGGGGGCAGAAGAGACCCAGTACTTC	CASSVGGAEETQYF
TRBV7-9	NA	NA	13	TRBJ2-5	TGTGCCAGCAGCCCCCTGACAGAAGAGACCCAGTACTTC	CASSPLTEETQYF
TRBV27	few	TRBD1	15	TRBJ2-1	TGTGCCAGCACTCCCGGGACAGGGGGATACAATGAGCAGTTCTTC	CASTPGTGGYNEQFF
TRBV18	NA	NA	15	TRBJ1-4	TGTGCCAGCTCACCATTTGCAGTGACTAATGAAAAACTGTTTTTT	CASSPFAVTNEKLFF
TRBV30	NA	NA	14	TRBJ1-6	TGTGCCTGGAGTAGAGGGCAGATAAATTCACCCCTCCACTTT	CAWSRGQINSPLHF
TRBV2	once	NA	18	TRBJ2-5	TGTGCCAGCAGTGAAGTGCGGCCCACGGGGGTGGGTAAGGAGACCCAGTACTTC	CASSEVRPTGVGKETQYF
TRBV6-2/TRBV6-3	NA	NA	15	TRBJ2-2	TGTGCCAGCAGTTATGGCCGAGGGGGCACCGGGGAGCTGTTTTTT	CASSYGRGGTGELFF
TRBV9	NA	TRBD2	15	TRBJ2-3	TGTGCCAGCAGCTCAAGAGCGGGACCCACAGATACGCAGTATTTT	CASSSRAGPTDTQYF
TRBV19	few	TRBD1	12	TRBJ2-7	TGTGCCCGGGACAGGGGCCCCTACGAGCAGTACTTC	CARDRGPYEQYF
TRBV9	NA	NA	9	TRBJ2-7	TGTGCACCTCCAAGCGGGCAGTACTTC	CAPPSGQYF
TRBV3-1/TRBV3-2	NA	NA	13	TRBJ2-3	TGTGCCAGCAGCCTGGGGGCCACAGATACGCAGTATTTT	CASSLGATDTQYF
TRBV25-1	NA	NA	13	TRBJ2-1	TGTGCAAGTTTGCAGTCTAGCGTTAATGAGCAGTTCTTC	CASLQSSVNEQFF